The 21 T cell receptor beta chains listed next were all sequenced from one sample in a study of blood T cell repertoires in COVID-19. Clones were read by immunoSEQ multiplex PCR, and TCRdb kept only the in-frame ones, dropping some. The sample holds 40,000 to 50,000 clones, 70% to 90% seen once. Sequences were obtained from peripheral blood. The receptors stem from a human donor in a cohort sampled during active COVID-19.

The rearrangement joins TRBV21-1 to TRBJ2-2; the D call of TRBD1 is as the table states it, not checked on the DNA. TRBV21-1 is a pseudogene. The CDR3 is 15 amino acids. The CDR3 sequence is CASTPWTENTGELFF. The CDR3 DNA reads as TGTGCCAGCACTCCCTGGACAGAAAACACCGGGGAGCTGTTTTTT.

A note on this clone: Other nucleotide sequences from this sample produce the same CDR3. V and J are TRBV5-1 and TRBJ2-3; no clear D. CDR3 length equals 13 residues. CDR1 and CDR2 (germline): SGHRS, YFSETQ. V lost 3 bases, J lost 3 bases, and 8 bases lay in between. CDR3 in DNA: TGCGCCAGCAGCTCGTCCCCGACAGATACGCAGTATTTT. Translation: CASSSSPTDTQYF.

The CDR3 spells CSAPLFGELFF. CDR3 coding DNA: TGCAGTGCTCCTTTGTTCGGGGAGCTGTTTTTT. The chain couples TRBV20-1 to TRBJ2-2; no clear D. CDR3 length: 11 residues. Germline-derived CDR1 and CDR2 are DFQATT and SNEGSKA (reference sequence). Between the trimmed V and J ends, which lost 5 bases and 7 bases, there was a span of 8 bases.

As to this clone: Other DNA sequences in the same sample also yield this CDR3. The chain employs TRBV6-5 and TRBJ2-2; the D is unclear. Trimming stripped 6 bases from V and 1 base from J, with 3 bases between. This CDR3 contains 12 residues. Per the germline V gene, CDR1 is MNHEY and CDR2 is SVGAGI. CDR3 nucleotides: TGTGCCAGCAGGCGGAACACCGGGGAGCTGTTTTTT. This encodes CASRRNTGELFF.

This chain links TRBV18 with TRBJ2-5, with a possible D match to TRBD2 (5 bases). The length of the CDR3 is 17 residues. Germline assignment: CDR1 KGHSH and CDR2 LQKENI. Deletions cut 0 bases from V and 1 base from J, with 15 bases between. The CDR3 spells CASSPPVSGGLQETQYF. CDR3 DNA sequence: TGTGCCAGCTCACCACCTGTCAGCGGAGGCCTCCAAGAGACCCAGTACTTC.

In DNA form, the CDR3 reads TGTGCCAGCAGCTTGGTGGGCAGGGGATGGGAGACCCAGTACTTC. Residues: CASSLVGRGWETQYF. The V gene is TRBV5-6, the J gene TRBJ2-5, with D perhaps matching TRBD1 (6 bases). V was pared by 0 bases and J by 5 bases, with 14 bases between. The germline V gene has CDR1 SGHDT and CDR2 YYEEEE. The CDR3 runs 15 residues.

V usage is TRBV7-2 and J usage is TRBJ1-4, with 7 bases fitting TRBD1. V was pared by 4 bases and J by 7 bases, with 9 bases of the junction left unmatched. The CDR3 is made up of 15 amino acids. The V gene's germline CDR1 is SGHTA and CDR2 FQGNSA. In DNA, the CDR3 is TGTGCCAGCAGCTCCCGCGGGACAGCGGGTGAAAAACTGTTTTTT. This translates into CASSSRGTAGEKLFF.

V usage is TRBV9 and J usage is TRBJ2-1; possibly TRBD2 for D (5 bases). Germline-derived CDR1 and CDR2 are SGDLS and YYNGEE. V gave up 0 bases and J gave up 9 bases, with 10 bases separating them. The CDR3 loop spans 13 amino acids. This chain's CDR3 is CASSVGTASEQFF. The CDR3 DNA reads as TGTGCCAGCAGCGTAGGGACTGCGTCTGAGCAGTTCTTC.

Only a few counts were recorded for this clone. The J gene is TRBJ2-3, the V gene TRBV15, with D possibly matching TRBD1 (5 bases). The ends were cut back, 1 base at V and 2 bases at J, with 16 bases in the middle. Looked up from germline, CDR1 is LNHNV and CDR2 is YYDKDF (reference sequence). The CDR3 extends over 17 amino acids. CDR3 loop: CATSRVASRQYTDTQYF. The CDR3 nucleotides are TGTGCCACCAGCAGAGTGGCTTCTCGACAGTACACAGATACGCAGTATTTT.

V and J are TRBV9 and TRBJ1-5; the D is unclear. Germline V gene lookup returns CDR1 SGDLS and CDR2 YYNGEE. V gave up 3 bases and J gave up 10 bases, with 20 bases separating them. The CDR3 totals 15 residues. CDR3 DNA: TGTGCCAGCAGCGAGCACACGGGTGGAGTAGGCCCCCAGCATTTT. Its protein product is CASSEHTGGVGPQHF.

V usage is TRBV6-2 or TRBV6-3 and J usage is TRBJ1-2; 7 positions agree with TRBD1. Per the germline V gene, CDR1 is MNHEY and CDR2 is SVGEGT. The length of the CDR3 is 11 residues. With V trimmed by 6 bases and J by 10 bases, 5 bases remained unmatched. DNA for the CDR3: TGTGCCAGCAGCCGGGGACAGAACTACACCTTC. Residues: CASSRGQNYTF.

This clone was detected only once. The chain combines TRBV18 with TRBJ2-7; D call uncertain. The CDR3 has 15 amino acids. V lost 3 bases, J lost 6 bases, and 18 bases lay in between. The V gene's germline CDR1 is KGHSH and CDR2 LQKENI. CDR3 sequence (DNA): TGTGCCAGCTCACCGGGTAGCCCGTATCCTCCCGAGCAGTACTTC. This encodes CASSPGSPYPPEQYF.

CDR3 protein: CASSANEVLGYTF. The CDR3 DNA reads TGTGCCAGCAGCGCAAACGAGGTTTTGGGCTACACCTTC. The chain carries TRBV7-2 and TRBJ1-2; D not resolved. The germline V gene has CDR1 SGHTA and CDR2 FQGNSA. CDR3 length equals 13 residues. V lost 5 bases and J 8 bases, leaving 15 bases between the germline ends.

In DNA form, the CDR3 reads TGTGCCTGGAACACCCGGACGGACCAGCGAGGGCATGGCTACACCTTC. It is translated as CAWNTRTDQRGHGYTF. The V gene is TRBV30, the J gene TRBJ1-2, with D uncertain. V lost 4 bases and J lost 6, with 24 bases in between. Germline V CDR1 and CDR2: GTSNPN, SVGIG (reference sequence). This CDR3 is 16 amino acids long.

The chain is built from TRBV6-4 and TRBJ2-1; possible D gene TRBD2, 5 bases. Trimming stripped 3 bases from V and 2 bases from J, with 5 bases between. This CDR3 contains 13 residues. CDR1 MRHNA and CDR2 SNTAGT come from the germline V gene. CDR3 protein: CASSDSAYNEQFF. In DNA form, the CDR3 reads TGTGCCAGCAGTGATAGCGCCTACAATGAGCAGTTCTTC.

V is TRBV3-1 (or the pseudogene TRBV3-2) and J is TRBJ2-3; 8 bases are a match to TRBD2. The V gene's germline CDR1 is LGHDT and CDR2 YNNKEL (reference sequence). CDR3 length: 14 amino acids. V shed 1 base, J shed 8 bases, and the junction held 5 bases outside the gene matches. CDR3 amino acids: CASSQAREGGTQYF. CDR3 nucleotide sequence: TGTGCCAGCAGCCAAGCCCGGGAGGGGGGTACGCAGTATTTT.

V gene TRBV6-5 combines with J gene TRBJ1-1; unclear D gene. This CDR3 comprises 13 residues. The germline V gene encodes CDR1 MNHEY and CDR2 SVGAGI. Deletions cut 8 bases from V and 4 bases from J, with 14 bases between. The DNA for the CDR3 is TGTGCCAGCTCCATAGGTTGGAGCACTGAAGCTTTCTTT. This encodes CASSIGWSTEAFF.

CDR3 region: CSVDRRTSGTFSYNEQFF. In DNA, the CDR3 is TGCAGCGTGGACCGCAGGACTAGCGGGACCTTCTCCTACAATGAGCAGTTCTTC. This chain joins TRBV29-1 and TRBJ2-1; 12 bases align to TRBD2. Germline loops: CDR1 SQVTM, CDR2 ANQGSEA. V was clipped by 6 bases and J by 0 bases; unmatched bases: 12. The CDR3 loop spans 18 amino acids.

J is TRBJ2-5 and V is TRBV5-1, with 10 bases lining up with TRBD1. This CDR3 has 14 amino acids. V trimming: 3 bases; J trimming: 5 bases; junction bases outside the gene matches: 4. Per the germline V gene, CDR1 is SGHRS and CDR2 is YFSETQ. In DNA, the CDR3 is TGCGCCAGCAGCTCGACAGGGGGCGGGGAGACCCAGTACTTC. Protein product: CASSSTGGGETQYF.

The chain couples TRBV20-1 to TRBJ1-5; D perhaps matches TRBD1 (5 bases). Between the trimmed V and J ends, which lost 3 bases and 5 bases, there was a span of 8 bases. There are 12 residues in the CDR3. Per germline, CDR1 DFQATT and CDR2 SNEGSKA (reference sequence). The CDR3 DNA reads TGCAGTGCTAGTACGGGGGATCAGCCCCAGCATTTT. Protein product: CSASTGDQPQHF.

The rearrangement joins TRBV11-2 to TRBJ2-1; 8 bases map to TRBD2. The germline V gene has CDR1 SGHAT and CDR2 FQNNGV. V dropped 5 bases and J dropped 5; count of bases not matched to a gene: 8. This CDR3 spans 15 amino acids. In DNA form, the CDR3 reads TGTGCCAGCAGCCCCTTCGGGGGGGGGAACAATGAGCAGTTCTTC. Protein product: CASSPFGGGNNEQFF.